Listed here are 31 T cell receptor beta chains from one sample, sequenced in a study of T cells in Graves' hyperthyroidism and ophthalmopathy (dated by TCRdb to between 2018 and 2021). Library creation used multiplex PCR. Sequencing relied on an Illumina HiSeq 2000. TCR beta CDR3 regions were amplified from RNA transcripts. The TCR CDR3 was subjected to a first round of RT-PCR using the HTBI primer set and the Qiagen OneStep RT-PCR kit. Using fastp trimming at Q25 and MiXCR clonotype assembly, TCRdb reanalyzed the public sequencing data and kept in-frame beta chains. Rows merge per CDR3 protein into single entries with the most common DNA and genes. This sample is represented by some 570,000 distinct CDR3 sequences; approximately 15% of them were singletons. The ten largest account for 6.5% to 9% of the sample. Sequenced material: blood. These receptors all come from a woman between 18 and 30 years old with Graves' ophthalmopathy.

The genes are TRBV5-8 and TRBJ2-1, with a tentative D call TRBD2 (6 bases). Trimming took off 5 bases at V and 3 bases at J, with 18 bases between the two ends. CDR1 is SGHTS, CDR2 YDEGEE, per germline. The CDR3 is made up of 16 amino acids. The CDR3 sequence: CASRVKDPDYYNEQFF. CDR3 nucleotides: TGTGCCAGCAGAGTTAAAGACCCGGACTACTACAATGAGCAGTTCTTC.

In its sample, this clonotype was seen a few times. The CDR3 nucleotides read TGTGCCAGCAGCGGCGGGACCCGAGTCAAAAACATTCAGTACTTC. It codes for CASSGGTRVKNIQYF. V is TRBV7-9 and J is TRBJ2-4; TRBD2 is a possible D gene (6 bases). This CDR3 is 15 amino acids long. Trimming stripped 5 bases from V and 3 bases from J, with 14 bases between. Germline V lookup: CDR1 SEHNR, CDR2 FQNEAQ (reference sequence).

The rearrangement joins TRBV20-1 to TRBJ2-1, with D tentatively TRBD2 (5 bases). From germline, CDR1 is DFQATT and CDR2 SNEGSKA (reference sequence). The CDR3 runs 14 residues. V was clipped by 7 bases and J by 2 bases, with 15 bases between them. DNA of the CDR3: TGCAGTGTCAAAGTGGGCGGGCCCTACAATGAGCAGTTCTTC. Protein sequence: CSVKVGGPYNEQFF.

This clonotype was counted between two and nine times. The CDR3 is CSVDTPLSGRRGETQYF. The CDR3 DNA reads as TGCAGCGTTGATACTCCCCTGAGCGGGAGAAGGGGGGAGACCCAGTACTTC. The chain employs TRBV29-1 and TRBJ2-5; TRBD2 matches at 8 bases. Germline lookup yields CDR1 SQVTM and CDR2 ANQGSEA. V was clipped by 3 bases and J by 5 bases; unmatched bases: 17. The length of the CDR3 is 17 residues.

Ten or more counts support this clonotype. The V gene is TRBV14, the J gene TRBJ2-7; D is ambiguous. This CDR3 is 13 amino acids long. V lost 0 bases, J lost 1 base, and 4 bases lay in between. The germline V gene has CDR1 SGHDN and CDR2 FVKESK. CDR3 amino acids: CASSQEISYEQYF. CDR3 DNA sequence: TGTGCCAGCAGCCAAGAGATATCCTACGAGCAGTACTTC.

This clonotype was recorded at least ten times. This chain connects TRBV5-1 to TRBJ1-2, with 11 bases identical to TRBD1. The CDR3 contains 15 residues. Losses at the gene ends were 3 bases for V and 4 bases for J; bases not matched to a gene: 5. The germline V gene encodes CDR1 SGHRS and CDR2 YFSETQ. The CDR3 loop is CASSSGQGAVYGYTF. CDR3 nucleotides: TGCGCCAGCAGCTCAGGACAGGGGGCGGTCTATGGCTACACCTTC.

This clonotype occurred a few times. This chain joins TRBV19 and TRBJ1-2; D is uncertain. Germline CDR1 is LNHDA and CDR2 is SQIVND (reference sequence). This CDR3 has 14 amino acids. Trimming left V 7 bases short and J 4 bases short, with 16 bases between. The CDR3 protein is CASTPPDTTYGYTF. DNA of the CDR3: TGTGCCAGTACCCCCCCCGACACGACCTATGGCTACACCTTC.

This clonotype was detected ten times or more. The gene calls are TRBV2 and TRBJ2-5; TRBD1 aligns across 9 bases. V shed 6 bases, J shed 4 bases, and the junction held 9 bases outside the gene matches. CDR1 is SNHLY, CDR2 FYNNEI, per germline. The CDR3 has 15 amino acids. The CDR3: CASSEQGAQGETQYF. Here the CDR3 DNA reads TGTGCCAGCAGCGAACAGGGGGCACAGGGAGAGACCCAGTACTTC.

At least ten counts were recorded for this clonotype. V usage is TRBV27 and J usage is TRBJ1-1; D might be TRBD1 (5 bases). Germline-derived CDR1 and CDR2 are MNHEY and SMNVEV (reference sequence). V lost 0 bases and J 11 bases, leaving 13 bases between the germline ends. This CDR3 contains 13 residues. As DNA, the CDR3 is TGTGCCAGCAGTTTATCATCCCCGAGGGACGCTTTCTTT. As protein: CASSLSSPRDAFF.

This clonotype was seen at least ten times. The chain combines TRBV7-3 with TRBJ2-6; D call uncertain. There are 14 residues in the CDR3. The V gene lost 5 bases and the J gene lost 0 bases, with 5 bases spanning the gap. Germline V gives CDR1 SGHTA, CDR2 FQGTGA. CDR3 protein: CASSASSGANVLTF. CDR3 DNA: TGTGCCAGCAGCGCGAGCTCTGGGGCCAACGTCCTGACTTTC.

At least ten counts were recorded for this clonotype. The DNA is left out, because the CDR3 cannot be placed on it with certainty; the CDR3 is given as TCRdb lists it. V gene TRBV24-1 combines with J gene TRBJ2-7; TRBD2 is taken as the D call from the table, unchecked against the DNA. CDR1 and CDR2 (germline): KGHDR, SFDVKD. The CDR3 extends over 15 residues, inclusive of both ends. The CDR3: CATSDVAGGSGLKYF.

This clonotype was recorded many times. The chain employs TRBV12-3 or TRBV12-4 and TRBJ1-6; TRBD1 is a possible D gene (5 bases). The CDR3 is 14 residues long. Trimming removed 6 bases at V and 10 bases at J, with 16 bases between. For the CDR3, the DNA is TGTGCCAGCAGCCTGAGTAGGGGAGGATCACCCCTCCACTTT. Translation: CASSLSRGGSPLHF.

This clonotype was picked up a small number of times. This chain connects TRBV20-1 to TRBJ1-6, with D maybe TRBD1 (5 bases). CDR3 length equals 17 residues. Looked up from germline, CDR1 is DFQATT and CDR2 is SNEGSKA (reference sequence). The V end was cut by 3 bases, the J end by 2 bases, with 17 bases between. The CDR3 here is CSASPRGGKPYNSPLHF. The CDR3 DNA reads TGCAGTGCTAGCCCTCGCGGGGGTAAACCCTATAATTCACCCCTCCACTTT.

The chain joins TRBV18 to TRBJ1-5; D unclear. Germline CDR1 KGHSH, CDR2 LQKENI. There are 14 residues in the CDR3. Trimming removed 6 bases from V and 3 bases from J, with 12 bases in between. CDR3 residues: CASSLDGVNQPQHF. Here the CDR3 DNA reads TGTGCCAGCTCTCTAGACGGGGTCAATCAGCCCCAGCATTTT.

This clonotype was counted many times. The chain employs TRBV2 and TRBJ2-7; perhaps TRBD1 as D (5 bases). CDR1 is SNHLY and CDR2 is FYNNEI in the germline V gene. The CDR3 extends over 11 amino acids. V was trimmed by 9 bases and J by 2 bases, leaving 8 bases between them. The CDR3 reads CASTGAYEQYF. The CDR3 nucleotides read TGTGCCAGTACAGGAGCCTACGAGCAGTACTTC. Full variable domain (remainder filled in from reference TRBV2 and TRBJ2-7): EPEVTQTPSHQVTQMGQEVILRCVPISNHLYFYWYRQILGQKVEFLVSFYNNEISEKSEIFDDQFSVERPDGSNFTLKIRSTKLEDSAMYFCASTGAYEQYFGPGTRLTVT.

V and J are TRBV27 and TRBJ1-3, with D possibly matching TRBD1 (6 bases). Germline assignment: CDR1 MNHEY and CDR2 SMNVEV (reference sequence). Deletions cut 5 bases from V and 0 bases from J, with 14 bases between. This CDR3 contains 16 residues. CDR3 nucleotide sequence: TGTGCCAGCAGTCCAGGGACAATCAGCTCTGGAAACACCATATATTTT. Translated, it gives CASSPGTISSGNTIYF.

This clonotype was seen many times. The J gene is TRBJ2-5, the V gene TRBV7-2; a weak D match, TRBD1 (5 bases). Trimming removed 2 bases at V and 4 bases at J, with 8 bases between. From germline, CDR1 is SGHTA and CDR2 FQGNSA. The CDR3 sequence is 13 residues long. The CDR3 loop is CASSLQGRETQYF. Here the CDR3 DNA reads TGTGCCAGCAGCTTACAGGGTCGAGAGACCCAGTACTTC.

This CDR3 is CASSQTWIYEQYF. The CDR3 DNA reads as TGTGCCAGCAGCCAGACATGGATCTACGAGCAGTACTTC. V gene TRBV7-9 combines with J gene TRBJ2-7; D not certain. This CDR3 region has 13 residues. V was clipped by 5 bases and J by 3 bases, with 11 bases between them. From germline, CDR1 is SEHNR and CDR2 FQNEAQ (reference sequence).

This clonotype was counted many times. The chain carries TRBV7-9 and TRBJ2-1, with 9 bases matching TRBD2. Germline assignment: CDR1 SEHNR and CDR2 FQNEAQ (reference sequence). The CDR3 totals 17 residues. Trimming removed 5 bases from V and 8 bases from J; junction bases left unmatched: 16. The CDR3 region has the DNA TGTGCCAGCAGCCTTAGACTAGCGGCGGCCCCTAGGGATGAGCAGTTCTTC. Encoded protein: CASSLRLAAAPRDEQFF. Together with reference TRBV7-9 and TRBJ2-1, the CDR3 gives the full variable domain: DTGVSQNPRHKITKRGQNVTFRCDPISEHNRLYWYRQTLGQGPEFLTYFQNEAQLEKSRLLSDRFSAERPKGSFSTLEIQRTEQGDSAMYLCASSLRLAAAPRDEQFFGPGTRLTVL.

This clonotype was seen many times. The rearrangement joins TRBV3-1 to TRBJ1-1; D is unclear. This CDR3 contains 13 residues. With 3 bases removed from V and 4 bases from J, the gap between germline ends came to 9 bases. The germline gives CDR1 LGHDT, CDR2 YNNKEL (reference sequence). The CDR3 sequence: CASSQKGITEAFF. The CDR3 bases are TGTGCCAGCAGCCAGAAAGGGATCACTGAAGCTTTCTTT.

Of note for this clonotype: A much larger clone lies a single base off, so this may be a read error. In this CDR3 the conserved last residue, phenylalanine or tryptophan, is missing, so a read error is likely. J is TRBJ1-2 and V is TRBV20-1; a possible D gene is TRBD1 (5 bases). CDR1 and CDR2 from the germline V gene are DFQATT and SNEGSKA (reference sequence). The CDR3 sequence is 14 residues long. With 0 bases removed from V and 3 bases from J, the gap between germline ends came to 11 bases. CDR3 DNA: TGCAGTGCTAGAGATTCTTCAGGGCACTATGGCTACACCCTC. It yields the protein CSARDSSGHYGYTL.

Many counts were recorded for this clonotype. This chain joins TRBV2 and TRBJ2-7; a possible D gene is TRBD2 (5 bases). Between the trimmed V and J ends, which lost 7 bases and 1 base, there was a span of 11 bases. Germline CDR1 reads SNHLY; CDR2 reads FYNNEI. CDR3 length: 13 residues. CDR3 DNA sequence: TGTGCCAGCACCTCTCCGGGGTCCTACGAGCAGTACTTC. Residues: CASTSPGSYEQYF.

This clonotype was counted at least ten times. The rearrangement joins TRBV27 to TRBJ1-5; tentative D call: TRBD1 (6 bases). The CDR3 runs 14 residues. Germline V CDR1 and CDR2: MNHEY, SMNVEV (reference sequence). V lost 7 bases, J lost 4 bases, and 14 bases lay in between. The CDR3 spells CASKGTGINQPQHF. Here the CDR3 DNA reads TGTGCCAGCAAGGGTACAGGGATTAATCAGCCCCAGCATTTT.

V is TRBV9 and J is TRBJ2-1; D call uncertain. Deletions cut 1 base from V and 5 bases from J, with 4 bases between. CDR1 is SGDLS, CDR2 YYNGEE, per germline. This CDR3 contains 12 residues. The CDR3 protein is CASSVRDNEQFF. The CDR3 nucleotides read TGTGCCAGCAGCGTAAGAGACAATGAGCAGTTCTTC. The entire variable domain, with the rest obtained from reference TRBV9 and TRBJ2-1, is as follows: DSGVTQTPKHLITATGQRVTLRCSPRSGDLSVYWYQQSLDQGLQFLIQYYNGEERAKGNILERFSAQQFPDLHSELNLSSLELGDSALYFCASSVRDNEQFFGPGTRLTVL.

The chain recombines TRBV4-2 with TRBJ2-7, with D unclear. This CDR3 has 15 amino acids. Germline CDR1 LGHNA, CDR2 YNFKEQ. Trimming took 4 bases from V and 0 from J, leaving 13 bases between them. The CDR3 DNA follows: TGTGCCAGCAGCCGTCAGAACTCAGACTCCTACGAGCAGTACTTC. It codes for CASSRQNSDSYEQYF.

The V and J genes are TRBV10-3 and TRBJ2-3; TRBD2 matches 14 bases. The V segment lost 4 bases and the J segment 0 bases; nucleotides outside the gene matches: 9. CDR1 ENHRY and CDR2 SYGVKD come from the germline V gene. The CDR3 extends over 19 amino acids. CDR3 in DNA: TGTGCCATCAGTGCTTCGCCGGGACTAGCGGGAGAAAGCACAGATACGCAGTATTTT. It encodes CAISASPGLAGESTDTQYF.

The gene calls are TRBV11-3 and TRBJ1-1; 8 bases fit TRBD1. Germline trimming cut 0 bases from V and 1 base from J; bases unmatched to any gene: 4. The germline V gene has CDR1 SGHNT and CDR2 YENEEA. CDR3 length: 16 residues. In nucleotides, the CDR3 is TGTGCCAGCAGCTTAGAGGGGACAGGCGGGAACACTGAAGCTTTCTTT. Amino acids: CASSLEGTGGNTEAFF.

As for this clonotype: Possible read error: a much larger clone is one base away. The V call is TRBV19, the J call TRBJ2-7, with TRBD2 matching over 7 bases. The tail of the sequence fits TRBJ2-1 better, so the J call may be wrong. This CDR3 comprises 17 residues. CDR1 LNHDA and CDR2 SQIVND come from the germline V gene (reference sequence). For the CDR3, the DNA is TGTGCCAGTAGTATAGGATGGGCTAGCGGATACTCCTACGAGCAGTTCTTC. Protein: CASSIGWASGYSYEQFF.

In this sample, this clonotype turned up many times. V usage is TRBV28 and J usage is TRBJ2-1; TRBD2 agrees at 12 bases. CDR3 length: 16 amino acids. V lost 6 bases to trimming and J lost 2 bases; unmatched junction nucleotides: 5. Germline V lookup: CDR1 MDHEN, CDR2 SYDVKM. This chain's CDR3 is CASSLTSGGTYNEQFF. In nucleotides, the CDR3 is TGTGCCAGCAGCTTGACTAGCGGGGGAACCTACAATGAGCAGTTCTTC.

A single count supports this clonotype. It may be a read error: a sequence one base away is much more abundant. This chain joins TRBV29-1 and TRBJ2-7, with D possibly being TRBD1 (5 bases). The J call may be faulty, since TRBJ2-1 better matches the DNA end. Germline values: CDR1 SQVTM, CDR2 ANQGSEA. This CDR3 has 12 amino acids. In nucleotides, the CDR3 is TGCAGCGTGGCCGACAGTGCCTACGAGCAGTTCTTC. It translates to CSVADSAYEQFF.

This clonotype was seen repeatedly, ten times or more. The chain is built from TRBV13 and TRBJ2-1; 10 bases align to TRBD2. Unmatched junction bases numbered 7, after V lost 3 bases and J lost 8 bases. The V gene's germline CDR1 is PRHDT and CDR2 FYEKMQ (reference sequence). The CDR3 totals 15 residues. The CDR3: CASSFLAGVSDEQFF. The CDR3 bases are TGTGCCAGCAGCTTCCTAGCGGGAGTTTCAGATGAGCAGTTCTTC.